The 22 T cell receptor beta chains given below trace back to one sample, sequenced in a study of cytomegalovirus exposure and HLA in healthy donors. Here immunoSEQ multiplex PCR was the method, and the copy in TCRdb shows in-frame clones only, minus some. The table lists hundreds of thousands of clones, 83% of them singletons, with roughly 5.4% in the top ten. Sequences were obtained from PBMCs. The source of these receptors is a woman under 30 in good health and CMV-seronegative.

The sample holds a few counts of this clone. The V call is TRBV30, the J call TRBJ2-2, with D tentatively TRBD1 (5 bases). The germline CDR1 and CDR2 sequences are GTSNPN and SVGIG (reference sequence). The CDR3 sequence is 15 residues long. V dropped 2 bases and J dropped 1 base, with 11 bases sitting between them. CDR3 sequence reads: CAWSRSGLNTGELFF. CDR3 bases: TGTGCCTGGAGTCGCTCAGGGTTGAACACCGGGGAGCTGTTTTTT.

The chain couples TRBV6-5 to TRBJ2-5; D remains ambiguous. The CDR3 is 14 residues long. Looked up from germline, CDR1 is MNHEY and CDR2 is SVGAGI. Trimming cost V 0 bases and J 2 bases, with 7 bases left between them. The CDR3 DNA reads TGTGCCAGCAGTTACTCTCAGACTCAAGAGACCCAGTACTTC. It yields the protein CASSYSQTQETQYF.

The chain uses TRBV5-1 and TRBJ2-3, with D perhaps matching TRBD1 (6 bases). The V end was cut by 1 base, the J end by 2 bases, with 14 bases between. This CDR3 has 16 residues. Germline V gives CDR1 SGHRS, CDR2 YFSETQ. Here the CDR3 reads CASSLTIDRFTDTQYF. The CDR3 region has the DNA TGCGCCAGCAGCTTGACTATAGACAGGTTCACAGATACGCAGTATTTT.

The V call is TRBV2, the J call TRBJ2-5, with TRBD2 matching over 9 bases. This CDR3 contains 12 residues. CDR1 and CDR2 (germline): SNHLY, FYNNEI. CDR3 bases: TGTGCTTCTGGCGGGGGGGAAGAGACCCAGTACTTC. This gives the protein CASGGGEETQYF.

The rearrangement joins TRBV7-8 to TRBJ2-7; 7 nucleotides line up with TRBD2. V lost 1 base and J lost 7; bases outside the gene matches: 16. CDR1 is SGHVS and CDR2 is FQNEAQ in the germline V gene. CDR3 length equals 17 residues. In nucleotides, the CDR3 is TGTGCCAGCAGCTTAGGTTACAGCGGGGCCTCGCGGGGTGAGCAGTACTTC. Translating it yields CASSLGYSGASRGEQYF.

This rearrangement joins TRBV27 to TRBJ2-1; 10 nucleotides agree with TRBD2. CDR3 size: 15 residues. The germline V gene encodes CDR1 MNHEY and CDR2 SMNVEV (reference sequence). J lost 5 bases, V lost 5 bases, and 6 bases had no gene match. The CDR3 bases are TGTGCCAGCAGTCCTCTAGCGGGAGCCCACAATGAGCAGTTCTTC. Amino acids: CASSPLAGAHNEQFF.

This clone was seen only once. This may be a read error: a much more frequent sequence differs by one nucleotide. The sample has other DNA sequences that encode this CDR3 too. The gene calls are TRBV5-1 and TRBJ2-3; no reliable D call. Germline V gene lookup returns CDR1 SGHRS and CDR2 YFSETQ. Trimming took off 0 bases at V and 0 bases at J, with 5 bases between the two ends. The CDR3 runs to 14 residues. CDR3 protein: CASSLGTSTDTQYF. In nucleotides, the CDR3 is TGCGCCAGCAGCTTGGGGACGAGCACAGATACGCAGTATTTT. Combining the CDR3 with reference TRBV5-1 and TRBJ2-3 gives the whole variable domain KAGVTQTPRYLIKTRGQQVTLSCSPISGHRSVSWYQQTPGQGLQFLFEYFSETQRNKGNFPGRFSGRQFSNSRSEMNVSTLELGDSALYLCASSLGTSTDTQYFGPGTRLTVL.

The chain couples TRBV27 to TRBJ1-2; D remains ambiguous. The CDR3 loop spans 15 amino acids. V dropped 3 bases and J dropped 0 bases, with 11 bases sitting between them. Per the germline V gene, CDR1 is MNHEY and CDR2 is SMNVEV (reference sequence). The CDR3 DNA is TGTGCCAGCAGTTTGGGAGGGCTAGCTAACTATGGCTACACCTTC. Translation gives CASSLGGLANYGYTF.

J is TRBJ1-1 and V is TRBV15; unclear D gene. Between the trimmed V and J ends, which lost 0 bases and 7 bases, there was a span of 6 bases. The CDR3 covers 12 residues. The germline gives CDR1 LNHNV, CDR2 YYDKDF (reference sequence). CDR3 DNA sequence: TGTGCCACCAGCAGAGATGTGGGTGAAGCTTTCTTT. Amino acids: CATSRDVGEAFF.

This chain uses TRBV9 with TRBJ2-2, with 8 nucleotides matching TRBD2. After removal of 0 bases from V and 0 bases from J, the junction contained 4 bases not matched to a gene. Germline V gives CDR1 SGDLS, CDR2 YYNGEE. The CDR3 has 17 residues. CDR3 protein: CASSVALRGANTGELFF. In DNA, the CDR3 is TGTGCCAGCAGCGTAGCTCTGCGGGGGGCGAACACCGGGGAGCTGTTTTTT.

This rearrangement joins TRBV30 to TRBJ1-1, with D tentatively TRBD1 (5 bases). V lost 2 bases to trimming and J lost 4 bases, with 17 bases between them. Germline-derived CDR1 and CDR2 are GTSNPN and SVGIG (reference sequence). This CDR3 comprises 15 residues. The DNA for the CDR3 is TGTGCCTGGAGTCGAGGTGAGGGGCGAGGCACTGAAGCTTTCTTT. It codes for CAWSRGEGRGTEAFF.

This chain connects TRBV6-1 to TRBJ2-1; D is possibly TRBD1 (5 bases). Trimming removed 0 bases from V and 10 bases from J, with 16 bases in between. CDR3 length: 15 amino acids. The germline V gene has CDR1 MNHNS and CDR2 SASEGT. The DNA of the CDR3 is TGTGCCAGCAGTGAAGCGCATACAGGCCGACGGGAGCAGTTCTTC. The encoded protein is CASSEAHTGRREQFF.

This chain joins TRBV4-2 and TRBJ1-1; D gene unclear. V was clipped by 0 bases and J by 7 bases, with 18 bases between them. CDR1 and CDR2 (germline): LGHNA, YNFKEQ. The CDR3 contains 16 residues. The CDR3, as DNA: TGTGCCAGCAGCCAAGAAGGCTACGATTCGGGCTATGAAGCTTTCTTT. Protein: CASSQEGYDSGYEAFF.

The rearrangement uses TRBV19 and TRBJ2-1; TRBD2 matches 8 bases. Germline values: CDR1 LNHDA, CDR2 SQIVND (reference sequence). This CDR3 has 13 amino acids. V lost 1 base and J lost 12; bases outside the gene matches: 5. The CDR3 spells CASSIALAGVQFF. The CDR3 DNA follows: TGTGCCAGTAGTATAGCCCTAGCGGGTGTGCAGTTCTTC. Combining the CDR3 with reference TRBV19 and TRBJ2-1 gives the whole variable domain DGGITQSPKYLFRKEGQNVTLSCEQNLNHDAMYWYRQDPGQGLRLIYYSQIVNDFQKGDIAEGYSVSREKKESFPLTVTSAQKNPTAFYLCASSIALAGVQFFGPGTRLTVL.

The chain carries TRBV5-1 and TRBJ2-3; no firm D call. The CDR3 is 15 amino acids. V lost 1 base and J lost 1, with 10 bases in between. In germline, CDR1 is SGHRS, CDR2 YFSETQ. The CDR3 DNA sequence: TGCGCCAGCAGCTTGACCGCCTTAGGCACAGATACGCAGTATTTT. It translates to CASSLTALGTDTQYF.

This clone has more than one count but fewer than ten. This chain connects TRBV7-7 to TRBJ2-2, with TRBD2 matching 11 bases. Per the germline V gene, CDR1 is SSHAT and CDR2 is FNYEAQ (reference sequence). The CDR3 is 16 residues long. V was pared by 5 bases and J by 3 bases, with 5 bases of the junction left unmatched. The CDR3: CASSILAGVDTGELFF. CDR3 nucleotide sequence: TGTGCCAGCAGCATACTAGCGGGAGTCGACACCGGGGAGCTGTTTTTT.

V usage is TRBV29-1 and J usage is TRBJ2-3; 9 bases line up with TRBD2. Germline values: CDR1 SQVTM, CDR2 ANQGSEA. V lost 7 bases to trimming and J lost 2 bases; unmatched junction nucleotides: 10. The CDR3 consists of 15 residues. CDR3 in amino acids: CSARGVAGDTDTQYF. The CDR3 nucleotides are TGCAGCGCCCGAGGGGTAGCGGGGGACACAGATACGCAGTATTTT.

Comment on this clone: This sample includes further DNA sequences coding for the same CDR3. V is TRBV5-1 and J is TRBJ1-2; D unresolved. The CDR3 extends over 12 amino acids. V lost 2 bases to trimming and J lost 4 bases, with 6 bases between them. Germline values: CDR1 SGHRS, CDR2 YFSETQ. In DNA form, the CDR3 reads TGCGCCAGCAGCTTAGGCGGCTATGGCTACACCTTC. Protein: CASSLGGYGYTF.

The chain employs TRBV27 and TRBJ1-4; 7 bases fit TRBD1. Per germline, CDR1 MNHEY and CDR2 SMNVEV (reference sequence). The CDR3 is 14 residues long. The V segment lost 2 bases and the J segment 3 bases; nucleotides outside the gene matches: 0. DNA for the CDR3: TGTGCCAGCAGTTTACAGGGGGCTAATGAAAAACTGTTTTTT. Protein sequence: CASSLQGANEKLFF. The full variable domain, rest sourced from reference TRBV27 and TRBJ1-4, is EAQVTQNPRYLITVTGKKLTVTCSQNMNHEYMSWYRQDPGLGLRQIYYSMNVEVTDKGDVPEGYKVSRKEKRNFPLILESPSPNQTSLYFCASSLQGANEKLFFGSGTQLSVL.

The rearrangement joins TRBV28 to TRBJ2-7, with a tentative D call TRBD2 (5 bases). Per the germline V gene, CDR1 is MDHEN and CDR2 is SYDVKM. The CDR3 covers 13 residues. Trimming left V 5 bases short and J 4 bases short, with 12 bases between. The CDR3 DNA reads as TGTGCCAGCAGTCCCGCGGGCTGGTACGAGCAGTACTTC. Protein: CASSPAGWYEQYF.

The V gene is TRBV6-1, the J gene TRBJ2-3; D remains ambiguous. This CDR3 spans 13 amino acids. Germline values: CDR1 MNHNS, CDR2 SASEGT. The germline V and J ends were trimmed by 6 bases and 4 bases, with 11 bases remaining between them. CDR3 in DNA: TGTGCCAGCAGGAGAGAGGTACCAGATACGCAGTATTTT. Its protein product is CASRREVPDTQYF.

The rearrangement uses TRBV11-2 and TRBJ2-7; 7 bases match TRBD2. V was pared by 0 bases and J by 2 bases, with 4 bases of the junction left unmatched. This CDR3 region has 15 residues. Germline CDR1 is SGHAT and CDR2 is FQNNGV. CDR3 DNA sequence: TGTGCCAGCAGCTTAGAACTAGCGCTGACCTACGAGCAGTACTTC. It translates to CASSLELALTYEQYF.